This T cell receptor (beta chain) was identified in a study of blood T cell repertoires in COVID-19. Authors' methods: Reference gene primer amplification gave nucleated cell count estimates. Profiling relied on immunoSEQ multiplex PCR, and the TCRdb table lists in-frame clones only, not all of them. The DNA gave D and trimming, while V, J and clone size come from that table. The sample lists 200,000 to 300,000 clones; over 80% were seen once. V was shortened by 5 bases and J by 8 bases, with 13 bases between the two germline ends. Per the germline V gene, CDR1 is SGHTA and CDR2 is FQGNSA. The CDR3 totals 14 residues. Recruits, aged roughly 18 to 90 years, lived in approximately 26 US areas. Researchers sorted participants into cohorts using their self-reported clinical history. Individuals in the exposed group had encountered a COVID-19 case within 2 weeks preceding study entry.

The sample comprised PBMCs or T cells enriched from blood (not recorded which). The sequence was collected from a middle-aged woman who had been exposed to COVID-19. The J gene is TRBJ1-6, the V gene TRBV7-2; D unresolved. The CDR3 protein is CASSPSLTDSPLHF. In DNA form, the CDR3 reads TGTGCCAGCAGCCCCTCCCTTACAGATTCACCCCTCCACTTT.